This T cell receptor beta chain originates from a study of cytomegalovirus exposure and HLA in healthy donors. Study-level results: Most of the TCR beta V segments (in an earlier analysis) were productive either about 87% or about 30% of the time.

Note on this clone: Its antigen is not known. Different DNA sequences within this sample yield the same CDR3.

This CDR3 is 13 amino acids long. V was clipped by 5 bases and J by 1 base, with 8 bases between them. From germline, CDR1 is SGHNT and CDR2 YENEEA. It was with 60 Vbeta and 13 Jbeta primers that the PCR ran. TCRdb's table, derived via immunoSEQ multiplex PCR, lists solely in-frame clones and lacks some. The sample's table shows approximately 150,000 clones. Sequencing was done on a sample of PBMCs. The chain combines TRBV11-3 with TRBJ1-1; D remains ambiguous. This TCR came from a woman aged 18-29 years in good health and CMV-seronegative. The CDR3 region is CASSPRGNTEAFF. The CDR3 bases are TGTGCCAGCAGCCCCCGGGGGAACACTGAAGCTTTCTTT.